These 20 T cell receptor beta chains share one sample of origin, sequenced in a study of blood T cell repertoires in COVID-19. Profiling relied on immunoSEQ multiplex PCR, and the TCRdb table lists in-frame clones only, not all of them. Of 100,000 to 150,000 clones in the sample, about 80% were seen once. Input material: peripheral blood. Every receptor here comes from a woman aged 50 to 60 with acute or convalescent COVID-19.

CDR3 DNA: TGTGCCAGCAGCTTGGAAAAAGGGGTACAAGAGACCCAGTACTTC. It encodes CASSLEKGVQETQYF. The chain recombines TRBV5-4 with TRBJ2-5; TRBD1 might be the D (5 bases). Between the trimmed V and J ends, which lost 0 bases and 2 bases, there was a span of 11 bases. Germline V CDR1 and CDR2: SGHNT, YYREEE (reference sequence). The CDR3 has 15 amino acids.

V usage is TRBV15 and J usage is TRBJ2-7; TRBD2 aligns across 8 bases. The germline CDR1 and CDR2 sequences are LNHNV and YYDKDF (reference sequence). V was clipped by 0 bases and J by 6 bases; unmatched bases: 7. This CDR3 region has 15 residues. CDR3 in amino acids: CATSRDPAGAAEQYF. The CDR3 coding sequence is TGTGCCACCAGCAGAGATCCAGCGGGAGCCGCCGAGCAGTACTTC.

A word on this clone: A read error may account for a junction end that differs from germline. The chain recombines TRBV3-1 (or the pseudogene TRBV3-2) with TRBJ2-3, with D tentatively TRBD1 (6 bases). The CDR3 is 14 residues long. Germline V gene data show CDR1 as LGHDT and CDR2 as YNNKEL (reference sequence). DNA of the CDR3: TGTGCCAGCAGCGAAGACAGGCGCACAGATACGCAGTATTTT. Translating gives CASSEDRRTDTQYF.

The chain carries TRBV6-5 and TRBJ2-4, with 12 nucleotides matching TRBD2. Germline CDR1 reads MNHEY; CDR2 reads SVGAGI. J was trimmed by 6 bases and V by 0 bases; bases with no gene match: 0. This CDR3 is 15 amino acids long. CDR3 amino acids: CASSYSGLAGNIQYF. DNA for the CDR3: TGTGCCAGCAGTTACTCGGGACTAGCGGGAAACATTCAGTACTTC.

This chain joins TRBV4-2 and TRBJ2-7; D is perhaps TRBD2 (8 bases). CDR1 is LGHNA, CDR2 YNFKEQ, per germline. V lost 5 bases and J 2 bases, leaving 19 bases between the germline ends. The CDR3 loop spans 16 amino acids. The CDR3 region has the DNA TGTGCCAGCAGCACCCCGGGGGGGACAGCTACCTACGAGCAGTACTTC. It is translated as CASSTPGGTATYEQYF.

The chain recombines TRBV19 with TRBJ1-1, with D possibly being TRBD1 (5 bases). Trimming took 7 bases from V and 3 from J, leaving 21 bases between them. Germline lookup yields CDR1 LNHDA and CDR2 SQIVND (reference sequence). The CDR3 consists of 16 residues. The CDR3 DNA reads TGTGCCAGTAAAAAGGGGACTGAATCGGTGTACACTGAAGCTTTCTTT. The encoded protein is CASKKGTESVYTEAFF.

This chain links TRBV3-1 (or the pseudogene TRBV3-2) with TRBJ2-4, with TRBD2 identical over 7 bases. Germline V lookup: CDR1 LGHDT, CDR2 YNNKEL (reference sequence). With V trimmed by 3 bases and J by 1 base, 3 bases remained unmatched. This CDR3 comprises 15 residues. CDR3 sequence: CASSHGGGAKNIQYF. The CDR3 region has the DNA TGTGCCAGCAGCCACGGCGGGGGTGCCAAAAACATTCAGTACTTC.

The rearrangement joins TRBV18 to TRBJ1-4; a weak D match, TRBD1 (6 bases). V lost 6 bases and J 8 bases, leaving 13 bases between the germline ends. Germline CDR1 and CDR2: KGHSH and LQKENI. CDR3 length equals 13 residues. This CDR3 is CASSSGQTEKLFF. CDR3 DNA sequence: TGTGCCAGCTCTTCCGGACAGACCGAAAAACTGTTTTTT.

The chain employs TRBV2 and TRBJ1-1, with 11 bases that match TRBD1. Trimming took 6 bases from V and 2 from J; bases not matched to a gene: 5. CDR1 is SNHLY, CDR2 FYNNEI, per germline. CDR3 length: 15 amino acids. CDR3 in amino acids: CASRWTGGINTEAFF. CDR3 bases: TGTGCCAGCAGATGGACAGGGGGCATTAACACTGAAGCTTTCTTT.

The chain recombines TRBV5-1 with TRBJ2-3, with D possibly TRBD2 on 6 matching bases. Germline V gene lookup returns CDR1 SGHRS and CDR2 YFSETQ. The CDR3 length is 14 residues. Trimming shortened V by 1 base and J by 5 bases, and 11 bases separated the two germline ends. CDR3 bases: TGCGCCAGCAGCTTGTACGGGAGTGGAGATACGCAGTATTTT. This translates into CASSLYGSGDTQYF. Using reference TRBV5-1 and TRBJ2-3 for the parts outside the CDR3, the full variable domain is KAGVTQTPRYLIKTRGQQVTLSCSPISGHRSVSWYQQTPGQGLQFLFEYFSETQRNKGNFPGRFSGRQFSNSRSEMNVSTLELGDSALYLCASSLYGSGDTQYFGPGTRLTVL.

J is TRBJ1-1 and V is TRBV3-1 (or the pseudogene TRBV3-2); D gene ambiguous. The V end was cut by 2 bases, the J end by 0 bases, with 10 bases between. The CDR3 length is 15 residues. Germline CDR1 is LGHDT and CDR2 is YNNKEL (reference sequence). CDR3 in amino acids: CASSQSHSMNTEAFF. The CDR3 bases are TGTGCCAGCAGCCAAAGTCACAGCATGAACACTGAAGCTTTCTTT.

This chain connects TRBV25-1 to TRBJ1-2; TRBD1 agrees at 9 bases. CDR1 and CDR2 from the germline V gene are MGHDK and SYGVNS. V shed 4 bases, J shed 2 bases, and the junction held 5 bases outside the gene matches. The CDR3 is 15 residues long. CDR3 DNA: TGTGCCAGCAGTGGGGACAGGGAATGGAACTATGGCTACACCTTC. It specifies CASSGDREWNYGYTF.

The CDR3 nucleotides are TGTGCCAGCTATTATCGAGCAAACACTGAAGCTTTCTTT. This sequence encodes CASYYRANTEAFF. This sequence joins TRBV28 and TRBJ1-1; D remains ambiguous. CDR1 is MDHEN and CDR2 is SYDVKM in the germline V gene. The CDR3 sequence is 13 residues long. The V end lost 8 bases, the J end lost 2 bases, and 12 bases lay between the germline ends.

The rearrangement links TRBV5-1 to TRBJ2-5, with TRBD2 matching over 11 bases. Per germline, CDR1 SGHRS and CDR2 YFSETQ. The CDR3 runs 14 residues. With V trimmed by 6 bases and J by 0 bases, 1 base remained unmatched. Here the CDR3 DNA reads TGCGCCAGCACTAGCGGGGGGTACCAAGAGACCCAGTACTTC. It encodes CASTSGGYQETQYF.

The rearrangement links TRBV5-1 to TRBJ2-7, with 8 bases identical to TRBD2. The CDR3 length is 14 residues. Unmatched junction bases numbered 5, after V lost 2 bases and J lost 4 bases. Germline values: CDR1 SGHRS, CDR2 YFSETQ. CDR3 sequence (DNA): TGCGCCAGCAGCTTAGTAGCGGGAACGTACGAGCAGTACTTC. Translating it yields CASSLVAGTYEQYF.

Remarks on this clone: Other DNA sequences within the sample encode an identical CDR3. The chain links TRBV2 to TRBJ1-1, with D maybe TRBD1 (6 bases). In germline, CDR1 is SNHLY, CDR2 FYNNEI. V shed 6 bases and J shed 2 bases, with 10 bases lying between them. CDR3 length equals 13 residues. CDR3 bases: TGTGCCAGCAGCGGACAGCTAAACACTGAAGCTTTCTTT. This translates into CASSGQLNTEAFF.

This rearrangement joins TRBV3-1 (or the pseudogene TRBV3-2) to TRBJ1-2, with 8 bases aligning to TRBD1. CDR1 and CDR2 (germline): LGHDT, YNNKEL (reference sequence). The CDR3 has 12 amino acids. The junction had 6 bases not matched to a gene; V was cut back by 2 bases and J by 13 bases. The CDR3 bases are TGTGCCAGCAGCCAATCGACAGGGGCGGTCACCTTC. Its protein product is CASSQSTGAVTF.

This chain's CDR3 is CASSFTGSVEEQYF. The DNA for the CDR3 is TGTGCCAGCAGCTTCACAGGGTCGGTAGAAGAGCAGTACTTC. This chain joins TRBV7-8 and TRBJ2-7; a possible D gene is TRBD1 (6 bases). The V end lost 3 bases, the J end lost 7 bases, and 16 bases lay between the germline ends. The CDR3 is made up of 14 amino acids. Per the germline V gene, CDR1 is SGHVS and CDR2 is FQNEAQ.

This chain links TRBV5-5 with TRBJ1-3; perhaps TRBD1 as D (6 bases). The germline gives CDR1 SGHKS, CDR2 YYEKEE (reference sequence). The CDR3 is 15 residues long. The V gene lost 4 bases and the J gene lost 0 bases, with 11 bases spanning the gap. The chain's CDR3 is CASSRGGRSGNTIYF. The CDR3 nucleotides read TGTGCCAGCAGCCGGGGGGGCCGCTCTGGAAACACCATATATTTT.

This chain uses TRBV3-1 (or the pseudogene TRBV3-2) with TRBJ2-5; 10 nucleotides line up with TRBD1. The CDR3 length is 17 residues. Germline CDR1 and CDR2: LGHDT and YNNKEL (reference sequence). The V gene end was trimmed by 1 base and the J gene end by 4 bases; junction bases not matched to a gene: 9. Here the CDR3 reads CASSQGLDRGVVETQYF. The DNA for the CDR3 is TGTGCCAGCAGCCAAGGACTGGACAGGGGGGTTGTAGAGACCCAGTACTTC.